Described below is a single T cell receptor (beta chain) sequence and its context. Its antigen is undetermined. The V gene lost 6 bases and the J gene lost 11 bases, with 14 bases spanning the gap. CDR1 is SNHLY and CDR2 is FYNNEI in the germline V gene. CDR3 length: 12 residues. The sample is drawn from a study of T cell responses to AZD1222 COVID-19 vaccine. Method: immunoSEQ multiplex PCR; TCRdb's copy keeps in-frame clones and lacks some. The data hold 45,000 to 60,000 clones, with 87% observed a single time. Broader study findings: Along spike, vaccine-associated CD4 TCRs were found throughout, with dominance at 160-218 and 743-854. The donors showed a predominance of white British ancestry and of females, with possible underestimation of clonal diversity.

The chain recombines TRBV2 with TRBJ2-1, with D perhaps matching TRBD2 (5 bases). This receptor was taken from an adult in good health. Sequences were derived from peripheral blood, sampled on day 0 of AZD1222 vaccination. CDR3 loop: CASRADYPQQFF. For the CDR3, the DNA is TGTGCCAGCAGAGCTGACTACCCTCAGCAGTTCTTC.